This TCR beta chain was recovered during a study of regulatory T cells in long-lasting Graves disease. For the study at large: Persistent Graves' disease denoted over 5 years of antithyroid drugs plus positive TSH receptor antibodies.

The sample's time point: persistent/refractory GD, antithyroid drugs over 5 years with positive TRAb. PBMCs provided the RNA from which the TCR library was made. CDR3 size: 16 residues. J lost 0 bases, V lost 3 bases, and 4 bases had no gene match. Germline-derived CDR1 and CDR2 are MDHEN and SYDVKM. In building TCR beta libraries, iRepertoire HTBI primers were used together with Arm-PCR of CDR3 regions. One entry per CDR3 protein, called by TCRdb with MiXCR from the multiplex PCR reads. The sample holds hundreds of thousands of distinct CDR3 sequences, 20% to 25% seen once. This TCR came from a female donor with Graves disease. The source material was peripheral blood mononuclear cells (PBMCs), sampled when the disease was refractory, from a patient treated with antithyroid drugs. The chain recombines TRBV28 with TRBJ1-3, with 8 bases aligning to TRBD1. The CDR3 sequence is CASSFPTGDSGNTIYF. The CDR3 DNA reads TGTGCCAGCAGTTTCCCGACAGGGGACTCTGGAAACACCATATATTTT.